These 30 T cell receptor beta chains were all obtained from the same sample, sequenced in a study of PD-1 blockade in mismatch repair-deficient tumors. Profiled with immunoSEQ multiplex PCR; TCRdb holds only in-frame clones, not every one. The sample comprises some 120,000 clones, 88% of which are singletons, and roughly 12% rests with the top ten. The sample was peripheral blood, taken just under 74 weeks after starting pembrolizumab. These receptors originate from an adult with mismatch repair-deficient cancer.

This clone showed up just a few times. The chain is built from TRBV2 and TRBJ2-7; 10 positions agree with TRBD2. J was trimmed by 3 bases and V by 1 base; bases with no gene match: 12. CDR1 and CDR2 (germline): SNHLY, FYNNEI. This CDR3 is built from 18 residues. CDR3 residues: CASSEGQGSTSGLYEQYF. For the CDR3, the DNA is TGTGCCAGCAGTGAAGGACAGGGTTCGACTAGCGGGCTCTACGAGCAGTACTTC.

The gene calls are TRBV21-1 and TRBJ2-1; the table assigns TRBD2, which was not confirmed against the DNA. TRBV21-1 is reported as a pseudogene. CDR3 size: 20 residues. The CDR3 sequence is CASSKRETPGAPPGAWEQFF. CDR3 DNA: TGTGCCAGCAGCAAAAGGGAAACCCCGGGAGCACCCCCGGGAGCTTGGGAGCAGTTCTTC.

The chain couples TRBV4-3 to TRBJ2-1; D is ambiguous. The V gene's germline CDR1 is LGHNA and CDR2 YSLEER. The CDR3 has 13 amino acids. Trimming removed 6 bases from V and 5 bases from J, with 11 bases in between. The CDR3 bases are TGCGCCAGCAGTCATGGACCTGACAATGAGCAGTTCTTC. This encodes CASSHGPDNEQFF.

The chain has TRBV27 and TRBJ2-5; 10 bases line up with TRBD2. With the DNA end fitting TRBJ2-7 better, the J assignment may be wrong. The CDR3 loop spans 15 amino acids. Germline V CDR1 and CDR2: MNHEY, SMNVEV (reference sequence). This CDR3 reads CASRTGTSEFYEQYF. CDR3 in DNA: TGTGCCAGCAGAACCGGGACTAGCGAGTTCTACGAGCAGTACTTC.

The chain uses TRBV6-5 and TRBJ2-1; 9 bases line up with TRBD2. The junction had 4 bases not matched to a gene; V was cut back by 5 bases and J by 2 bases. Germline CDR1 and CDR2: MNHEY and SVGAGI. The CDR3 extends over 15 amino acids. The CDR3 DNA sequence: TGTGCCAGCAGTGGGACTAGCAAAGCCTACAATGAGCAGTTCTTC. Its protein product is CASSGTSKAYNEQFF.

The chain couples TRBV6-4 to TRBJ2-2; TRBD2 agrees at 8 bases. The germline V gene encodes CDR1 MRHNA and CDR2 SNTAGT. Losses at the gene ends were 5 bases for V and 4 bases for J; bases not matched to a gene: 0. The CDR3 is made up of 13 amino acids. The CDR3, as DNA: TGTGCCAGCAGTAGCGGGAGCACCGGGGAGCTGTTTTTT. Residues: CASSSGSTGELFF.

CDR3 nucleotides: TGTGCCAGCAGCTTGTCGGGGGCCGAGCAGTACTTC. It specifies CASSLSGAEQYF. The rearrangement uses TRBV5-5 and TRBJ2-7; D is tentatively TRBD1 or TRBD2 (6 bases each). Trimming removed 1 base from V and 6 bases from J, with 8 bases in between. The CDR3 consists of 12 residues. Germline V gene data show CDR1 as SGHKS and CDR2 as YYEKEE (reference sequence).

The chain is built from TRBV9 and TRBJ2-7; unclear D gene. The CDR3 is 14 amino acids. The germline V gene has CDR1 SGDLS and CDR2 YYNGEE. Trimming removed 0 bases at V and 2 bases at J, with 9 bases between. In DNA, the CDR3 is TGTGCCAGCAGCGTAGACGGGCGTCCCTACGAGCAGTACTTC. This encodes CASSVDGRPYEQYF.

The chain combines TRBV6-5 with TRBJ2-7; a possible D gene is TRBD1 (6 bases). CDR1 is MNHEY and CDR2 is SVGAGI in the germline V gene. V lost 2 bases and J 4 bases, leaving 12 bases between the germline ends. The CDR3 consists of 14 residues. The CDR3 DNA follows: TGTGCCAGCAGTTACAGGGGGTATGGGTACGAGCAGTACTTC. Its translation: CASSYRGYGYEQYF.

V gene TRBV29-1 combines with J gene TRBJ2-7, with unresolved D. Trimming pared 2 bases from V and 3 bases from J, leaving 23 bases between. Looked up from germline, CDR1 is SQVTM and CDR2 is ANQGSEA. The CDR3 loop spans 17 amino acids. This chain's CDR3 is CSVETPFGDNTYYEQYF. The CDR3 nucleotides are TGCAGCGTTGAAACCCCCTTTGGCGACAATACCTACTACGAGCAGTACTTC.

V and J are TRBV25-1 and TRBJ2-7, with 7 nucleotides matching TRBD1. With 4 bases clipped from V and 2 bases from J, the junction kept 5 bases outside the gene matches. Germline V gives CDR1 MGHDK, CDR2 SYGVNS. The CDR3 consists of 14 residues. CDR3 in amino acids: CASSVPGQPYEQYF. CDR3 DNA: TGTGCCAGCAGTGTGCCGGGACAGCCCTACGAGCAGTACTTC.

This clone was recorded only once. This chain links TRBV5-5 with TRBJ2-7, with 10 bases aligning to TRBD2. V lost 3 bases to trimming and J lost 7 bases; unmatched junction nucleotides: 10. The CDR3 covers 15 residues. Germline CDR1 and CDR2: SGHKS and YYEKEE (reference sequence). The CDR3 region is CASSSSGRVFVEQYF. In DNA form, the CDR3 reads TGTGCCAGCAGCTCTAGCGGGAGAGTTTTTGTTGAGCAGTACTTC. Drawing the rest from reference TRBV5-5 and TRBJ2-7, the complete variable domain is DAGVTQSPTHLIKTRGQQVTLRCSPISGHKSVSWYQQVLGQGPQFIFQYYEKEERGRGNFPDRFSARQFPNYSSELNVNALLLGDSALYLCASSSSGRVFVEQYFGPGTRLTVT.

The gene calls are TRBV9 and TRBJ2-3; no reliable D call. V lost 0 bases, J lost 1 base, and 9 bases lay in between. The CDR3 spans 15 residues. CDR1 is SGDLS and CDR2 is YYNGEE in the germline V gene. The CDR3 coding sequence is TGTGCCAGCAGCGTAGGCGCAAAGGGCACAGATACGCAGTATTTT. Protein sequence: CASSVGAKGTDTQYF.

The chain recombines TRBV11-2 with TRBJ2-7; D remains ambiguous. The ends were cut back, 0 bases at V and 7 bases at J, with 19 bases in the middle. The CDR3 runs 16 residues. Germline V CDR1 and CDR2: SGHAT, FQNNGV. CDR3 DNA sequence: TGTGCCAGCAGCTTAGACGGCGGCCAATTGAAACGGGAGCAGTACTTC. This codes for CASSLDGGQLKREQYF.

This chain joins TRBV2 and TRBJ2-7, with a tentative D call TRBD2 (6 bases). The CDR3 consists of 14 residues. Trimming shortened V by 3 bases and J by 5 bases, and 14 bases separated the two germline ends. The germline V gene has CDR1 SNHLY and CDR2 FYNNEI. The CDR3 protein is CASSDPGGTDEQYF. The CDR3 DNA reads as TGTGCCAGCAGTGATCCTGGGGGGACCGACGAGCAGTACTTC.

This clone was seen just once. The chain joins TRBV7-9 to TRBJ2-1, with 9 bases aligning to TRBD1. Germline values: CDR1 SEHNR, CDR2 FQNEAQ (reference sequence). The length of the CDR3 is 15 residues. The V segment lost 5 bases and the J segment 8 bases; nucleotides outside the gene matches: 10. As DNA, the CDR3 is TGTGCCAGCAGCCCAACAGGGGGCGGACAAGATGAGCAGTTCTTC. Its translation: CASSPTGGGQDEQFF.

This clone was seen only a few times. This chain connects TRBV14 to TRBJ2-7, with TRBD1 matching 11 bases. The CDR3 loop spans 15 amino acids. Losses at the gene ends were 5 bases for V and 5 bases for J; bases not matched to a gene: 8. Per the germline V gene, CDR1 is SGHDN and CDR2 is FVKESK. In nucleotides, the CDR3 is TGTGCCAGCAGCTACCGGGACAGGGGGATCCACGAGCAGTACTTC. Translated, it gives CASSYRDRGIHEQYF.

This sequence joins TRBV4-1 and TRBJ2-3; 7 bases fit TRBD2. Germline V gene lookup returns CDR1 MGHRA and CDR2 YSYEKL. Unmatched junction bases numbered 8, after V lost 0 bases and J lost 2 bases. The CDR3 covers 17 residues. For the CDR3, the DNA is TGCGCCAGCAGCCAAGAGGGGGGAGGGCCTAACACAGATACGCAGTATTTT. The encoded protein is CASSQEGGGPNTDTQYF.

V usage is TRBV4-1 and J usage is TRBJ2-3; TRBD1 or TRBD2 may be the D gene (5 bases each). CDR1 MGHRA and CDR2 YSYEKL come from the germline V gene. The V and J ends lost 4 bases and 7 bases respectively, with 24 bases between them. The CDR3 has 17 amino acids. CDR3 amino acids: CASSLAPSAVGANTQYF. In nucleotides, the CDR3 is TGCGCCAGCAGCCTCGCCCCCTCGGCCGTCGGGGCGAATACGCAGTATTTT.

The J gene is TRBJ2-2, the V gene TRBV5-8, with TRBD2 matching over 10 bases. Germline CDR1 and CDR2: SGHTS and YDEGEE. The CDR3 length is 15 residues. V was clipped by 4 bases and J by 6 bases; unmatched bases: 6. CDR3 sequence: CASSPGLAWAGELFF. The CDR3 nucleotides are TGTGCCAGCAGCCCGGGACTAGCGTGGGCCGGGGAGCTGTTTTTT.

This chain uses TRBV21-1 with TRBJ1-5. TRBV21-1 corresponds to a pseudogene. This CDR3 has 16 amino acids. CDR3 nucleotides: TGTGCCAGCAGCAACCCGGACGGGGAAAGCAATCAGCCCCAGCATTTT. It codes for CASSNPDGESNQPQHF.

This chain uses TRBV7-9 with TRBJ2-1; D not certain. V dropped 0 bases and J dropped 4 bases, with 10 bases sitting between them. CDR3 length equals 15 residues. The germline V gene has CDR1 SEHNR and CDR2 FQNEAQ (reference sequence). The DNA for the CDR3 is TGTGCCAGCAGCTTAGCGCCTAGGTCATACAATGAGCAGTTCTTC. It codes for CASSLAPRSYNEQFF.

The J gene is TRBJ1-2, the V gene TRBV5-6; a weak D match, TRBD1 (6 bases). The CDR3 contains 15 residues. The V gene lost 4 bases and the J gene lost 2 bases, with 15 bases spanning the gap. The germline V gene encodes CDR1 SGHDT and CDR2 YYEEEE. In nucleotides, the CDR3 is TGTGCCAGCAGCCGCTGGGGGGGCGAAAACTATGGCTACACCTTC. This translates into CASSRWGGENYGYTF.

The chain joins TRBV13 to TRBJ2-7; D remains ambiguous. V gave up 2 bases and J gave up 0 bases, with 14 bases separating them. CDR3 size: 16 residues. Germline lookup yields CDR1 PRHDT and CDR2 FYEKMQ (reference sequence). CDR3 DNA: TGTGCCAGCAGCTTAAGGCGCGAGGCGAACTCCTACGAGCAGTACTTC. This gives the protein CASSLRREANSYEQYF. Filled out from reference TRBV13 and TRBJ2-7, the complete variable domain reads AAGVIQSPRHLIKEKRETATLKCYPIPRHDTVYWYQQGPGQDPQFLISFYEKMQSDKGSIPDRFSAQQFSDYHSELNMSSLELGDSALYFCASSLRREANSYEQYFGPGTRLTVT.

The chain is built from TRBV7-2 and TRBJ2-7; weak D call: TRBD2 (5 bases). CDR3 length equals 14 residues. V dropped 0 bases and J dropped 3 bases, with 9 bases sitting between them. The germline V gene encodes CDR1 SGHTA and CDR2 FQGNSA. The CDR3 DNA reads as TGTGCCAGCAGCTTAGCCGTCGGGGACTACGAGCAGTACTTC. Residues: CASSLAVGDYEQYF.

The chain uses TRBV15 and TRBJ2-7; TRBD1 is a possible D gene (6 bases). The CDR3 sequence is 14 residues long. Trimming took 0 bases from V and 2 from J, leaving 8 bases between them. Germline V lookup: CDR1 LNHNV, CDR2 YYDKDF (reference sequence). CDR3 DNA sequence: TGTGCCACCAGCAGAGAACGGGACACCTACGAGCAGTACTTC. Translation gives CATSRERDTYEQYF.

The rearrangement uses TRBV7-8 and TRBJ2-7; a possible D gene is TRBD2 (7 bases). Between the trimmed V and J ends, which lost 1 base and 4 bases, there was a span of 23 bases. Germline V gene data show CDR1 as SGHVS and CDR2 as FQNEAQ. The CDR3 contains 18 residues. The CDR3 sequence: CASSLVRFVGGQGYEQYF. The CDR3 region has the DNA TGTGCCAGCAGCTTAGTCCGATTTGTGGGAGGGCAGGGGTACGAGCAGTACTTC. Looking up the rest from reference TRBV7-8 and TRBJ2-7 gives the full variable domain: GAGVSQSPRYKVAKRGQDVALRCDPISGHVSLFWYQQALGQGPEFLTYFQNEAQLDKSGLPSDRFFAERPEGSVSTLKIQRTQQEDSAVYLCASSLVRFVGGQGYEQYFGPGTRLTVT.

In nucleotides, the CDR3 is TGTGCCAGTAGTATAGGGGTTAGGACAACTCCTGGCTACACCTTC. It yields the protein CASSIGVRTTPGYTF. This rearrangement joins TRBV19 to TRBJ1-2; D may be TRBD1 (5 bases). Germline CDR1 LNHDA, CDR2 SQIVND (reference sequence). The CDR3 runs to 15 residues. Trimming cost V 1 base and J 7 bases, with 16 bases left between them.

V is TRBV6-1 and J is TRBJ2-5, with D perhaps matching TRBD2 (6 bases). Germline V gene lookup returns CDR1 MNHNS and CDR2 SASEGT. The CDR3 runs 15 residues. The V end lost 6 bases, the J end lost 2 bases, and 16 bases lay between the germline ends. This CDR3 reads CASRRRGENQETQYF. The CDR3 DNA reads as TGTGCCAGCAGGAGGAGGGGAGAGAATCAAGAGACCCAGTACTTC.

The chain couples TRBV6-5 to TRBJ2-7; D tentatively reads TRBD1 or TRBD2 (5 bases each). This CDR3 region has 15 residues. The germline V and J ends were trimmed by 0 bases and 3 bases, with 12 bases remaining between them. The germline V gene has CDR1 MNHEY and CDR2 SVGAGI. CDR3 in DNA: TGTGCCAGCAGTTACTCGGGGGTATTATACTACGAGCAGTACTTC. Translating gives CASSYSGVLYYEQYF.